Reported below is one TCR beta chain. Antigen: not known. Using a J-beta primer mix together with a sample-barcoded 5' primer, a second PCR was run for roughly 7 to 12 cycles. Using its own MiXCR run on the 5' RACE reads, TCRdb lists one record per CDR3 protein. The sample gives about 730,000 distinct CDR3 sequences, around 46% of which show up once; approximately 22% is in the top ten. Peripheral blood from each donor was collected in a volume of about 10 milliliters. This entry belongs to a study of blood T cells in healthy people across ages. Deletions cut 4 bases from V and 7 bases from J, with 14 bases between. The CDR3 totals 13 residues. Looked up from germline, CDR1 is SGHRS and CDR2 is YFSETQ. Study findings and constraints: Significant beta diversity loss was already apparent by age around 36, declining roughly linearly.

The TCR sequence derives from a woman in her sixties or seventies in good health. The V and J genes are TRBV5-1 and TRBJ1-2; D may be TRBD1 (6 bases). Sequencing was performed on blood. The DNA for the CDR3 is TGCGCCAGCAGCAAAGCAACACAGGGTGGCTACACCTTC. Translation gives CASSKATQGGYTF.